This paragraph covers one TCR beta chain sequence. Its antigen is currently unknown. Germline CDR1 reads SGHDT; CDR2 reads YYEEEE. Trimming cost V 4 bases and J 6 bases, with 10 bases left between them. The CDR3 consists of 13 residues. The method was immunoSEQ multiplex PCR; TCRdb's version includes in-frame clones alone and lacks a portion of them. This table holds 200,000 to 300,000 clones, approximately 83% found once. The data belong to a study of cytomegalovirus exposure and HLA in healthy donors. Overall study: The same platform as the 666 first-cohort repertoires was used for the roughly 130 validation repertoires, a later analysis reported. Notes on the study in general: With high specificity and sensitivity, the classifier reportedly diagnosed cytomegalovirus status. The study labeled roughly 160 TCR beta chains cytomegalovirus-associated. Among TCR sequences, most were rare, though some public TCRs appeared in many donors.

The material sequenced was PBMCs. The chain joins TRBV5-6 to TRBJ2-2; D call uncertain. This TCR derives from a woman in her twenties or thirties in good health and CMV-seropositive. CDR3 sequence: CASSDLDAGELFF. CDR3 in DNA: TGTGCCAGCAGCGACTTAGACGCCGGGGAGCTGTTTTTT.